Shown below are 7 T cell receptor beta chains from a single sample sequenced in a study of OX40 agonist ivuxolimab in advanced cancers. Data came from immunoSEQ multiplex PCR; TCRdb stores just in-frame clones and leaves some out. This table has roughly 60,000 clones, about 83% appearing once. The source was CD4+ or CD8+ T cells sorted from blood, collected in a trial of the OX40 agonist ivuxolimab. These receptors were obtained from an adult with an advanced solid tumor such as melanoma, head and neck, liver or kidney cancer.

The chain recombines TRBV5-8 with TRBJ2-1; possibly TRBD1 for D (6 bases). The CDR3 covers 15 residues. The V end lost 4 bases, the J end lost 4 bases, and 15 bases lay between the germline ends. Germline V gene sequence: CDR1 SGHTS, CDR2 YDEGEE. DNA of the CDR3: TGTGCCAGCAGCAACCGGGACACGCATTACAATGAGCAGTTCTTC. Amino acid sequence: CASSNRDTHYNEQFF. Filled out from reference TRBV5-8 and TRBJ2-1, the complete variable domain reads EAGVTQSPTHLIKTRGQQATLRCSPISGHTSVYWYQQALGLGLQFLLWYDEGEERNRGNFPPRFSGRQFPNYSSELNVNALELEDSALYLCASSNRDTHYNEQFFGPGTRLTVL.

The V and J genes are TRBV6-1 and TRBJ2-7; 9 bases agree with TRBD1. V trimming: 3 bases; J trimming: 0 bases; junction bases outside the gene matches: 12. This CDR3 comprises 18 residues. Per the germline V gene, CDR1 is MNHNS and CDR2 is SASEGT. CDR3 in DNA: TGTGCCAGCAGTGATCGGACAGGGGAAGTCCTGTACTCCTACGAGCAGTACTTC. The encoded protein is CASSDRTGEVLYSYEQYF.

The chain combines TRBV25-1 with TRBJ2-7; D tentatively reads TRBD1 or TRBD2 (5 bases each). CDR1 MGHDK and CDR2 SYGVNS come from the germline V gene. V shed 3 bases and J shed 0 bases, with 9 bases lying between them. CDR3 length: 14 residues. Here the CDR3 DNA reads TGTGCCAGCAGTGACCCGGGACGCTCCTACGAGCAGTACTTC. Its protein product is CASSDPGRSYEQYF.

The genes are TRBV2 and TRBJ2-5; D assignment may be TRBD1 or TRBD2 (5 bases each). Trimming took 6 bases from V and 13 from J, leaving 18 bases between them. The CDR3 contains 12 residues. Looked up from germline, CDR1 is SNHLY and CDR2 is FYNNEI. Here the CDR3 reads CASRDDIGARYF. DNA for the CDR3: TGTGCCAGCAGGGATGATATCGGGGCTCGGTACTTC.

This clone was picked up one time. The rearrangement joins TRBV25-1 to TRBJ2-7; unclear D gene. Trimming left V 1 base short and J 3 bases short, with 10 bases between. Looked up from germline, CDR1 is MGHDK and CDR2 is SYGVNS. The CDR3 extends over 14 amino acids. In DNA form, the CDR3 reads TGTGCCAGCAGTGAATCGACAATAAACTACGAGCAGTACTTC. Its protein is CASSESTINYEQYF.

The chain carries TRBV27 and TRBJ1-4; weak D call: TRBD1 (6 bases). V was cut by 6 bases and J by 10 bases, with 21 bases left in between. Germline-derived CDR1 and CDR2 are MNHEY and SMNVEV (reference sequence). The CDR3 loop spans 15 amino acids. CDR3 nucleotides: TGTGCCAGCAGATCCTCCGGGACGGTAGGGGGAAAACTGTTTTTT. The encoded protein is CASRSSGTVGGKLFF.

The rearrangement uses TRBV29-1 and TRBJ1-6; no firm D call. V lost 1 base to trimming and J lost 9 bases, with 10 bases between them. Per the germline V gene, CDR1 is SQVTM and CDR2 is ANQGSEA. The CDR3 runs 13 residues. Written as DNA, the CDR3 is TGCAGCGTTGAAGGTGCTCCAGGTTCACCCCTCCACTTT. This translates into CSVEGAPGSPLHF.